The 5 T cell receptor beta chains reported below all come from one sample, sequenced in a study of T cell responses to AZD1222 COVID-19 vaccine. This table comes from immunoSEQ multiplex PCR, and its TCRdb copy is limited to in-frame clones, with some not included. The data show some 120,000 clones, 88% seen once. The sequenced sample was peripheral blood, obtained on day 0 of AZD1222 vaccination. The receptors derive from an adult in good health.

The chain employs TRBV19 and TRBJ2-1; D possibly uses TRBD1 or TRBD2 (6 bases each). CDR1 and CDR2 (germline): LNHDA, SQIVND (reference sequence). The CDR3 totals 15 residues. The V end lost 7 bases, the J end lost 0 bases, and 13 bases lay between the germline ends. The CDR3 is CASTGARSSYNEQFF. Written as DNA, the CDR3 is TGTGCCAGTACGGGGGCGAGAAGCTCCTACAATGAGCAGTTCTTC. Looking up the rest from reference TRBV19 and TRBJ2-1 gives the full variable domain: DGGITQSPKYLFRKEGQNVTLSCEQNLNHDAMYWYRQDPGQGLRLIYYSQIVNDFQKGDIAEGYSVSREKKESFPLTVTSAQKNPTAFYLCASTGARSSYNEQFFGPGTRLTVL.

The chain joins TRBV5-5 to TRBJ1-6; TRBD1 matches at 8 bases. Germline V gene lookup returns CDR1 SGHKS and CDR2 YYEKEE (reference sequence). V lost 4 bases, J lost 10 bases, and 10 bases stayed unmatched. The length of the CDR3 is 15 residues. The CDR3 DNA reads TGTGCCAGCAGCCCGACAGGGGCACAGAACTCACCCCTCCACTTT. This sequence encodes CASSPTGAQNSPLHF.

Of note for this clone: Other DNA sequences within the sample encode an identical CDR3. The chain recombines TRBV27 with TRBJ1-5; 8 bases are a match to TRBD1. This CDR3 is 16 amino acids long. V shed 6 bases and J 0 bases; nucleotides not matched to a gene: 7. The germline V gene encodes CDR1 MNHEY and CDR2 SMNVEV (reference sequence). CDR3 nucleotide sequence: TGTGCCAGCAGCCCGGACAGGGTTTATAGCAATCAGCCCCAGCATTTT. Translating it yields CASSPDRVYSNQPQHF.

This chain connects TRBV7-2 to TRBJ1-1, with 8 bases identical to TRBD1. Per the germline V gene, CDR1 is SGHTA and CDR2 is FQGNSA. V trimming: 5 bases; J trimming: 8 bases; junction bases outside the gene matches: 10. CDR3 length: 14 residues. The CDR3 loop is CASSPGDRPREAFF. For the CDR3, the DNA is TGTGCCAGCAGCCCTGGGGACAGGCCCCGGGAAGCTTTCTTT.

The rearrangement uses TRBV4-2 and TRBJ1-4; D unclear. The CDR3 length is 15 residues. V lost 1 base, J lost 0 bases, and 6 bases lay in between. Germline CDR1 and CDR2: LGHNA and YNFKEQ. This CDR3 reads CASSQGDSTNEKLFF. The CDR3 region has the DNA TGTGCCAGCAGCCAAGGAGACTCAACTAATGAAAAACTGTTTTTT.